This TCR beta chain originates from a study of blood T cells in healthy people across ages. There are 13 residues in the CDR3. V shed 6 bases, J shed 4 bases, and the junction held 4 bases outside the gene matches. Germline V lookup: CDR1 SQVTM, CDR2 ANQGSEA. PCR was performed a second time for roughly 7 to 11 cycles using a sample-barcoded 5' primer and a J-beta primer mix. TCRdb used MiXCR to reprocess the 5' RACE reads, holding one entry per CDR3 protein. The profile shows 450,000 to 650,000 distinct CDR3 sequences, less than 25% of them singletons. This clonotype was detected a few times. This sample was also put to use in a study of T cells of mothers and their children.

Sequencing used blood. This clonotype originated in a boy younger than 18 in good health. The gene calls are TRBV29-1 and TRBJ1-2; 11 bases agree with TRBD1. CDR3 residues: CSVRTGGPYGYTF. CDR3 in DNA: TGCAGCGTACGGACAGGGGGCCCCTATGGCTACACCTTC.